The 5 T cell receptor beta chains presented below share a single source sample, sequenced in a study of CD4 T cells in relation to SARS-CoV-2 and coronaviruses. The protocol was immunoSEQ multiplex PCR, while the TCRdb copy is restricted to in-frame clones and leaves out a portion. In the table there are some 26,000 clones, around two thirds of which are singletons. No antigen has been identified for these receptors. Before the COVID-19 pandemic, during about 2011-2019, CD4+ T cells were taken from unexposed donors. After approximately 10 days of culture, CD4+ T cells were isolated. The sequenced sample was CD4+ T cells from PBMCs, cultured in vitro. The receptors derive from a human donor in good health.

The chain carries TRBV4-1 and TRBJ2-1; D may be TRBD2 (5 bases). CDR1 MGHRA and CDR2 YSYEKL come from the germline V gene. With 2 bases removed from V and 4 bases from J, the gap between germline ends came to 12 bases. This CDR3 has 15 residues. This CDR3 is CASSQRILAYNEQFF. The CDR3 nucleotides are TGCGCCAGCAGCCAAAGGATCCTAGCTTACAATGAGCAGTTCTTC.

The gene calls are TRBV28 and TRBJ2-1; D gene unclear. The V end was cut by 10 bases, the J end by 0 bases, with 13 bases between. In germline, CDR1 is MDHEN, CDR2 SYDVKM. CDR3 length: 14 amino acids. The CDR3 bases are TGTGCCACCCTGAGGACCGGCTCCTACAATGAGCAGTTCTTC. This sequence encodes CATLRTGSYNEQFF.

The chain uses TRBV30 and TRBJ1-1; 8 nucleotides align to TRBD1. V trimming: 0 bases; J trimming: 6 bases; junction bases outside the gene matches: 12. Germline CDR1 GTSNPN, CDR2 SVGIG (reference sequence). The CDR3 has 16 residues. CDR3 protein: CAWSVLGQGAFAEAFF. The CDR3 bases are TGTGCCTGGAGTGTCCTAGGACAGGGTGCGTTCGCTGAAGCTTTCTTT.

This clone was picked up a small number of times. The CDR3 region is CASSVYQPQHF. The CDR3 region has the DNA TGCGCCAGCAGTGTCTATCAGCCCCAGCATTTT. The chain joins TRBV4-1 to TRBJ1-5; D remains ambiguous. The V end was cut by 6 bases, the J end by 5 bases, with 5 bases between. Germline V gene sequence: CDR1 MGHRA, CDR2 YSYEKL. There are 11 residues in the CDR3.

This sequence joins TRBV5-5 and TRBJ2-3; unclear D gene. Trimming stripped 2 bases from V and 1 base from J, with 14 bases between. The CDR3 spans 16 residues. CDR1 is SGHKS and CDR2 is YYEKEE in the germline V gene (reference sequence). In DNA, the CDR3 is TGTGCCAGCAGCTTCCAAGCAGGAACCCGCACAGATACGCAGTATTTT. It codes for CASSFQAGTRTDTQYF.